This TCR beta chain derives from a study of control samples from healthy donors and cancer patients. This CDR3 has 14 amino acids. V lost 1 base, J lost 3 bases, and 10 bases lay in between. Per germline, CDR1 LNHDA and CDR2 SQIVND (reference sequence). Sequenced by immunoSEQ multiplex PCR; TCRdb stores in-frame clones only, minus some. The sample has around 190,000 clones; approximately 92% are singletons. This clone was recorded only once. This sequence joins TRBV19 and TRBJ2-7; D is unclear. The receptor was derived from a young man in good health. Sequences were obtained from blood. CDR3 in DNA: TGTGCCAGTAGTATAGGACACGCGATCTACGAGCAGTACTTC. It encodes CASSIGHAIYEQYF. Full variable domain (remainder filled in from reference TRBV19 and TRBJ2-7): DGGITQSPKYLFRKEGQNVTLSCEQNLNHDAMYWYRQDPGQGLRLIYYSQIVNDFQKGDIAEGYSVSREKKESFPLTVTSAQKNPTAFYLCASSIGHAIYEQYFGPGTRLTVT.